Each of the 19 T cell receptor beta chains below was sequenced from the same sample in a study of cytomegalovirus exposure and HLA in healthy donors. The study ran its PCR with 60 Vbeta and 13 Jbeta primers. Measured with immunoSEQ multiplex PCR; TCRdb has only the in-frame clones, and not every one. The sample contains about 57,000 clones, around 80% of which appear only once. The sample was PBMCs. These receptor sequences come from a woman aged 25 to 45 in good health and CMV-seronegative.

This clone came up a few times. This chain joins TRBV5-4 and TRBJ1-6; TRBD1 aligns across 8 bases. The germline V gene encodes CDR1 SGHNT and CDR2 YYREEE (reference sequence). This CDR3 contains 16 residues. V shed 4 bases, J shed 8 bases, and the junction held 11 bases outside the gene matches. The CDR3: CASSTRTGTTHSPLHF. The CDR3 region has the DNA TGTGCCAGCAGCACGAGGACAGGGACCACTCATTCACCCCTCCACTTT.

V and J are TRBV18 and TRBJ1-1, with 8 nucleotides matching TRBD1. The junction had 7 bases not matched to a gene; V was cut back by 5 bases and J by 11 bases. This CDR3 comprises 12 residues. Germline CDR1 reads KGHSH; CDR2 reads LQKENI. DNA for the CDR3: TGTGCCAGCTCAACTAGACAGGGGACGGCTTTCTTT. Residues: CASSTRQGTAFF.

V gene TRBV2 combines with J gene TRBJ1-5, with 7 positions matching TRBD1. Trimming at V came to 4 bases and at J to 7 bases, leaving 7 bases not matched to a gene. Germline V CDR1 and CDR2: SNHLY, FYNNEI. This CDR3 has 14 residues. The CDR3 sequence: CASSGQGRIQPQHF. The CDR3, as DNA: TGTGCCAGCAGTGGACAGGGAAGAATCCAGCCCCAGCATTTT. Full variable domain (outside the CDR3, taken from reference TRBV2 and TRBJ1-5): EPEVTQTPSHQVTQMGQEVILRCVPISNHLYFYWYRQILGQKVEFLVSFYNNEISEKSEIFDDQFSVERPDGSNFTLKIRSTKLEDSAMYFCASSGQGRIQPQHFGDGTRLSIL.

The chain is built from TRBV7-9 and TRBJ2-2, with 14 bases aligning to TRBD2. Germline CDR1 is SEHNR and CDR2 is FQNEAQ (reference sequence). With 5 bases clipped from V and 7 bases from J, the junction kept 12 bases outside the gene matches. The CDR3 sequence is 18 residues long. The CDR3 nucleotides read TGTGCCAGCAGCCCCAGACAGGGGACTAGCGGGAGTGGCGGGGAGCTGTTTTTT. Residues: CASSPRQGTSGSGGELFF.

Concerning this clone itself: The sample carries other DNA sequences with the same CDR3. V is TRBV5-6 and J is TRBJ1-1; TRBD1 agrees at 7 bases. Germline CDR1 is SGHDT and CDR2 is YYEEEE. The junction had 8 bases not matched to a gene; V was cut back by 2 bases and J by 1 base. CDR3 length: 16 amino acids. CDR3 nucleotide sequence: TGTGCCAGCAGCTTACTTACAGGGGCGACGAACACTGAAGCTTTCTTT. The encoded protein is CASSLLTGATNTEAFF.

The chain links TRBV27 to TRBJ1-2, with a possible D match to TRBD1 (6 bases). Germline CDR1 and CDR2: MNHEY and SMNVEV (reference sequence). Trimming left V 3 bases short and J 8 bases short, with 19 bases between. CDR3 length equals 15 residues. Here the CDR3 DNA reads TGTGCCAGCAGTTTGGGGCGGGGGCCGGGAGGAGGCTACACCTTC. It encodes CASSLGRGPGGGYTF.

The chain recombines TRBV7-3 with TRBJ1-1; D call uncertain. The V gene's germline CDR1 is SGHTA and CDR2 FQGTGA. Between the trimmed V and J ends, which lost 5 bases and 2 bases, there was a span of 9 bases. The CDR3 sequence is 13 residues long. The CDR3 protein is CASSPQINTEAFF. The CDR3 DNA reads TGTGCCAGCAGCCCCCAAATTAACACTGAAGCTTTCTTT.

The chain uses TRBV18 and TRBJ1-1, with TRBD1 matching 7 bases. Losses at the gene ends were 3 bases for V and 1 base for J; bases not matched to a gene: 8. The germline gives CDR1 KGHSH, CDR2 LQKENI. The CDR3 runs to 16 residues. The CDR3 nucleotides are TGTGCCAGCTCACCCCGGGCCGGGACAGAGAACACTGAAGCTTTCTTT. Translating gives CASSPRAGTENTEAFF.

This sequence joins TRBV25-1 and TRBJ2-5, with TRBD1 identical over 11 bases. The CDR3 is 17 residues long. Germline trimming cut 3 bases from V and 6 bases from J; bases unmatched to any gene: 12. Germline lookup yields CDR1 MGHDK and CDR2 SYGVNS. The CDR3 loop is CASSDSTRGQGDKTQYF. CDR3 sequence (DNA): TGTGCCAGCAGTGACTCCACCCGGGGACAGGGGGATAAGACCCAGTACTTC.

This chain links TRBV18 with TRBJ2-5; 14 bases align to TRBD2. CDR1 and CDR2 (germline): KGHSH, LQKENI. This CDR3 has 17 residues. Losses at the gene ends were 5 bases for V and 1 base for J; bases not matched to a gene: 6. The CDR3 is CASSSGTSGSGQETQYF. CDR3 nucleotides: TGTGCCAGCTCATCTGGGACTAGCGGGAGCGGCCAAGAGACCCAGTACTTC.

The chain is built from TRBV6-1 and TRBJ2-2; 10 nucleotides align to TRBD1. Trimming cost V 11 bases and J 4 bases; bases outside gene matches: 10. CDR3 length equals 15 residues. Germline lookup yields CDR1 MNHNS and CDR2 SASEGT. The CDR3 DNA is TGTGCCGTGAGAGTGGGACAGGGGTTCACCGGGGAGCTGTTTTTT. Its protein is CAVRVGQGFTGELFF.

This rearrangement joins TRBV7-2 to TRBJ1-5, with TRBD1 matching 7 bases. The germline gives CDR1 SGHTA, CDR2 FQGNSA. The V and J ends lost 3 bases and 7 bases, in that order; junction bases with no gene match: 9. The CDR3 totals 15 residues. For the CDR3, the DNA is TGTGCCAGCAGCTTTCAGACAGGGAAAGGACAGCCCCAGCATTTT. It specifies CASSFQTGKGQPQHF.

As concerns this clone: Other nucleotide sequences from this sample produce the same CDR3. This CDR3 reads CASSLDLLAGVTGELFF. CDR3 DNA sequence: TGTGCCAGCAGCTTAGACTTGCTAGCGGGAGTCACCGGGGAGCTGTTTTTT. This chain uses TRBV7-2 with TRBJ2-2; 10 bases fit TRBD2. With 1 base clipped from V and 4 bases from J, the junction kept 6 bases outside the gene matches. CDR3 length: 17 amino acids. The germline CDR1 and CDR2 sequences are SGHTA and FQGNSA.

The chain couples TRBV4-3 to TRBJ2-1; 7 positions match TRBD2. This CDR3 has 13 amino acids. Germline V gene lookup returns CDR1 LGHNA and CDR2 YSLEER. With V trimmed by 4 bases and J by 7 bases, 4 bases remained unmatched. The CDR3: CASSLGGENEQFF. In nucleotides, the CDR3 is TGCGCCAGCAGCCTGGGGGGGGAAAATGAGCAGTTCTTC.

The chain employs TRBV7-2 and TRBJ2-5, with D tentatively TRBD2 (5 bases). V lost 4 bases and J lost 5, with 11 bases in between. The CDR3 contains 13 residues. Per the germline V gene, CDR1 is SGHTA and CDR2 is FQGNSA. The DNA for the CDR3 is TGTGCCAGCAGCTCTAGCAATGTTGAGACCCAGTACTTC. This gives the protein CASSSSNVETQYF.

V usage is TRBV6-5 and J usage is TRBJ1-6, with D perhaps matching TRBD1 (5 bases). Germline V gene data show CDR1 as MNHEY and CDR2 as SVGAGI. This CDR3 is 15 amino acids long. V dropped 4 bases and J dropped 5 bases, with 12 bases sitting between them. The CDR3 nucleotides are TGTGCCAGCAGTTGGGAGGGGACGAATAATTCACCCCTCCACTTT. It codes for CASSWEGTNNSPLHF.

V gene TRBV6-5 combines with J gene TRBJ2-1; 9 bases line up with TRBD1. The CDR3 runs to 15 residues. Germline V gene data show CDR1 as MNHEY and CDR2 as SVGAGI. Trimming removed 2 bases from V and 7 bases from J; junction bases left unmatched: 6. In DNA, the CDR3 is TGTGCCAGCAGTTACCGGACAGGGGCCGTAAATGAGCAGTTCTTC. This sequence encodes CASSYRTGAVNEQFF.

The chain is built from TRBV6-1 and TRBJ1-5, with TRBD1 matching over 8 bases. The CDR3 totals 18 residues. The trim removed 0 bases at V and 4 bases at J, leaving 11 bases unmatched. Looked up from germline, CDR1 is MNHNS and CDR2 is SASEGT. CDR3 bases: TGTGCCAGCAGTGAAGCGAACAGGGGGATGAGAGGAAATCAGCCCCAGCATTTT. Protein: CASSEANRGMRGNQPQHF.

The V gene is TRBV7-2, the J gene TRBJ2-2, with TRBD2 matching over 8 bases. J lost 4 bases, V lost 3 bases, and 7 bases had no gene match. From germline, CDR1 is SGHTA and CDR2 FQGNSA. The CDR3 length is 16 residues. The CDR3 sequence: CASSLDGTRITGELFF. CDR3 DNA: TGTGCCAGCAGCTTGGATGGGACTAGAATCACCGGGGAGCTGTTTTTT. The variable domain in full, with the rest retrieved from reference TRBV7-2 and TRBJ2-2, is GAGVSQSPSNKVTEKGKDVELRCDPISGHTALYWYRQSLGQGLEFLIYFQGNSAPDKSGLPSDRFSAERTGGSVSTLTIQRTQQEDSAVYLCASSLDGTRITGELFFGEGSRLTVL.